The clone carrying this T cell receptor (beta chain) was counted ten times or more. The entry originates in a study of HIV-infected children after antiretroviral therapy interruption. On the study more broadly: All children had CD4+ count above 500 and viral load below 50 copies/ml. Most children had recorded EBV and CMV exposure. Interruption-arm samples span weeks 0, 12, interruption end (24 or 48), and about 3 years post-study.

There are 16 residues in the CDR3. The V gene end was trimmed by 5 bases and the J gene end by 2 bases; junction bases not matched to a gene: 6. The germline V gene encodes CDR1 MNHNY and CDR2 SVGAGI (reference sequence). The treatment is: PENTA 11 planned treatment interruption arm or continuous ART arm. Participants had taken at least three-drug ART for at least 24 weeks. The TCR library was built from RNA with a 3' RACE protocol and unique molecular identifiers. TCRdb ran MiXCR on the 3' RACE reads and lists one entry per CDR3 protein. This table holds about 40,000 distinct CDR3 sequences, less than 8.5% found once.

The receptor was derived from a pool of human donors with HIV. The specimen comprised CD45RA+ CD4+ T cells from PBMCs, pooled from several time points, sampled from a donor given antiretroviral therapy, either interrupted or continuous. Subset meaning: naive CD4+ CD45RA+ CD45RO- T cells. This sequence joins TRBV6-6 and TRBJ2-3, with 11 positions matching TRBD2. CDR3 DNA: TGTGCCAGCAGTCCTACTAGCGGGAGTATCACAGATACGCAGTATTTT. It translates to CASSPTSGSITDTQYF.